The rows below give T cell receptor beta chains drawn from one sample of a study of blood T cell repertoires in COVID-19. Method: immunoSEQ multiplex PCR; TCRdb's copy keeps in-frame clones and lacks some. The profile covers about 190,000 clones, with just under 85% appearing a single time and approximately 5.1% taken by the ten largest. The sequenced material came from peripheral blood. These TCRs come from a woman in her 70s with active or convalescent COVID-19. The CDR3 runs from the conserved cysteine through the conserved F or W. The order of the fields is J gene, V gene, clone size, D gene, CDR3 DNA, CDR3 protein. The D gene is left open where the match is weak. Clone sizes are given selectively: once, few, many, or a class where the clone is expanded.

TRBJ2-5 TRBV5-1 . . TGCGCCAGCAGCTTGGCGGGACACCCCCAAGAGACCCAGTACTTC CASSLAGHPQETQYF
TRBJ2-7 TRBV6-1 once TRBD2 TGTGCCAGCAGTGCCCTAGCGGGAGCAGGATCCTACGAGCAGTACTTC CASSALAGAGSYEQYF
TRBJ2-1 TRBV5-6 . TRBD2 TGTGCCAGCAGCTTGATCAGCGCTAGCGGGGGCAATGAGCAGTTCTTC CASSLISASGGNEQFF
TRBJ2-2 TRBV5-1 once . TGCGCCAGCAGCTCCACACTAGCCGCCGGGGAGCTGTTTTTT CASSSTLAAGELFF
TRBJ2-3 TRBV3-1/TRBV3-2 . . TGTGCCAGCAGCCAAGACGGGTCGGGGTTCACAGATACGCAGTATTTT CASSQDGSGFTDTQYF
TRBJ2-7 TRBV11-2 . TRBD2 TGTGCCAGCAGCCCCTCAACCGGACTAGCGGAGTACGAGCAGTACTTC CASSPSTGLAEYEQYF
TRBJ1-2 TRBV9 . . TGTGCCAGCAGCGTAGGAGGAGTAGGCTACACCTTC CASSVGGVGYTF
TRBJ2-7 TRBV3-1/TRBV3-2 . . TGTGCCAGCAGCCTACTCGGGTCTTCCTACGAGCAGTACTTC CASSLLGSSYEQYF
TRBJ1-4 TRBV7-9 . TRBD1 TGTGCCAGCGGTTCCGGGACAGGGGCGGGGGAAAAACTGTTTTTT CASGSGTGAGEKLFF
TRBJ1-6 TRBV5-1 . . TGCGCCAGCAGCTACGGGTCCGATAATTCACCCCTCCACTTT CASSYGSDNSPLHF
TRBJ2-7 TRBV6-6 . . TGTGCCAGCAGTACTTCCGAGGTGAGGGAGCAGTACTTC CASSTSEVREQYF
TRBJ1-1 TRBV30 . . TGTGCCTGGATAAAGGGAACCACAGGGAACACTGAAGCTTTCTTT CAWIKGTTGNTEAFF
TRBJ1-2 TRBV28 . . TGTGCCAGCAGCTTTTTGACCAGGCTTCGTAACTATGGCTACACCTTC CASSFLTRLRNYGYTF
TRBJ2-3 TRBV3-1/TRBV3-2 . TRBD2 TGTGCCAGCAGCCAAGATAGGGGACTAGCGGGGTTTCTATCTCAGGGGCCAGATACGCAGTATTTT CASSQDRGLAGFLSQGPDTQYF